This paragraph reports one TCR beta chain. Antigen: not known. This entry is derived from a study of cytomegalovirus exposure and HLA in healthy donors. V shed 2 bases and J 2 bases; nucleotides not matched to a gene: 4. This CDR3 region has 16 residues. Germline lookup yields CDR1 MNHEY and CDR2 SVGAGI. General study findings and limits: The CMV antigen specificity of a few CMV-associated chains was confirmed through in vitro analysis. Presence/absence analyses supposed approximately even sequencing depth among donors. Later on, a genetic analysis was performed. It linked a missense variant in DCLRE1C with V- and J-gene trimming of TCR beta.

The PCR contained 60 Vbeta and 13 Jbeta primers. Per the original methods: There were about 80 million unique TCR beta chains by a later count, and approximately 11 million of them were shared. Libraries were prepared by immunoSEQ multiplex PCR; TCRdb keeps only in-frame clonotypes and omits some of them. That table furnishes V, J and clone size, whereas the DNA furnished D and trimming. The sample records 180,000 or so clones, approximately 84% being singletons. V usage is TRBV6-5 and J usage is TRBJ2-5; 11 nucleotides align to TRBD2. This TCR derives from a woman aged 45 to 65 in good health and CMV-seropositive. The material sequenced was PBMCs. The DNA for the CDR3 is TGTGCCAGCAGTTACACTAGCGGGAGCCAACAAGAGACCCAGTACTTC. Encoded protein: CASSYTSGSQQETQYF.